A single sample is the source of the 4 T cell receptor beta chains below, sequenced in a study of Ad26.COV2.S vaccination and SARS-CoV-2 variants. Treatment reported: some 19 received Ad26.COV2.S at low or high dose, single or two shots; about 5 received placebo; per-sample allocation not given. Each sample was drawn 63 days after the first injection (of vaccine or placebo). Clones were sequenced by immunoSEQ multiplex PCR, and TCRdb holds only the in-frame ones, with some missing. The table lists approximately 280,000 clones, about 87% of them singletons. Sequences were derived from peripheral blood, sampled in a trial of Ad26.COV2.S vaccine versus placebo. Receptors were obtained from a person aged 18 to 59 who received the Ad26.COV2.S COVID-19 vaccine or a placebo.

The chain uses TRBV29-1 and TRBJ2-5, with D perhaps matching TRBD1 or TRBD2 (5 bases each). CDR3 length: 13 residues. Deletions cut 3 bases from V and 7 bases from J, with 15 bases between. From germline, CDR1 is SQVTM and CDR2 ANQGSEA. CDR3 in amino acids: CSVDSRGTATQYF. The CDR3 DNA reads TGCAGCGTTGATTCCCGGGGCACGGCGACCCAGTACTTC.

This rearrangement joins TRBV6-5 to TRBJ1-1; TRBD1 matches 9 bases. Germline assignment: CDR1 MNHEY and CDR2 SVGAGI. V was pared by 2 bases and J by 5 bases, with 9 bases of the junction left unmatched. The CDR3 loop spans 16 amino acids. CDR3 region: CASSYLNRGRWTEAFF. The CDR3 DNA reads as TGTGCCAGCAGTTACCTCAACAGGGGGCGGTGGACTGAAGCTTTCTTT.

The genes are TRBV19 and TRBJ2-7; perhaps TRBD1 as D (6 bases). CDR1 and CDR2 (germline): LNHDA, SQIVND (reference sequence). The length of the CDR3 is 15 residues. Trimming removed 0 bases from V and 1 base from J, with 10 bases in between. CDR3 residues: CASSIDRGRSYEQYF. In DNA, the CDR3 is TGTGCCAGTAGTATAGACAGGGGTCGGTCCTACGAGCAGTACTTC.

The rearrangement uses TRBV10-3 and TRBJ2-1; tentative D call: TRBD2 (5 bases). This CDR3 has 12 residues. Germline assignment: CDR1 ENHRY and CDR2 SYGVKD. Trimming shortened V by 10 bases and J by 4 bases, and 11 bases separated the two germline ends. CDR3 protein: CATGIRYNEQFF. The CDR3 region has the DNA TGTGCCACCGGGATCAGATACAATGAGCAGTTCTTC.